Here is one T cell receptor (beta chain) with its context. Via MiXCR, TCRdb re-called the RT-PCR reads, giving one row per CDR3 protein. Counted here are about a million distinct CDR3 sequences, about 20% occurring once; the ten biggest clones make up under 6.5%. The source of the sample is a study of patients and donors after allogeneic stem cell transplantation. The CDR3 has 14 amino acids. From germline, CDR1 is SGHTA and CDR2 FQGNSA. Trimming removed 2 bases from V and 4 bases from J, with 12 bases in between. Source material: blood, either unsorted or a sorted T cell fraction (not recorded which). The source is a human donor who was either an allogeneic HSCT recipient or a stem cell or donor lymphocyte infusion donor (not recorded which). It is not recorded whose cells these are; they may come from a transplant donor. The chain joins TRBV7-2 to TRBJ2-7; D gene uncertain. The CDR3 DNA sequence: TGTGCCAGCAGCTTAAGGTTAGGAAATTACGAGCAGTACTTC. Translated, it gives CASSLRLGNYEQYF.